This TCR beta chain was identified during a study of T cell responses to AZD1222 COVID-19 vaccine. Data came from immunoSEQ multiplex PCR; TCRdb stores just in-frame clones and leaves some out. In the table there are roughly 87,000 clones, around nine tenths of which are singletons. Per germline, CDR1 SGDLS and CDR2 YYNGEE. Trimming cost V 4 bases and J 1 base, with 14 bases left between them. The CDR3 runs 15 residues. General study findings and limits: Spike regions recognized by vaccine-associated CD4 TCRs spanned the protein, led by 160-218 and 743-854. Clonal diversity was possibly underestimated; the donors were predominantly white British and more often female.

Points on this clone: As yet, its antigen is unknown.

The rearrangement links TRBV9 to TRBJ1-1; possibly TRBD1 for D (5 bases). The specimen comprised peripheral blood, sampled 28 days after the second AZD1222 dose. This receptor was identified in an adult who received the AZD1222 COVID-19 vaccine. The CDR3 region has the DNA TGTGCCAGCAGCCCATCGCGGGGCCGGAACACTGAAGCTTTCTTT. It encodes CASSPSRGRNTEAFF.